This T cell receptor (beta chain) originates from a study of T and B cells in COVID-19 patients. Multiplex PCR with BIOMED2 TRB-A/B primer pools amplified TRB rearrangements. TCRdb re-called the multiplex PCR reads with MiXCR, one entry per CDR3 protein. The data hold about 23,000 distinct CDR3 sequences, with less than 30% observed a single time. The CDR3 runs 14 residues. V dropped 8 bases and J dropped 2; count of bases not matched to a gene: 7. CDR1 LGHNA and CDR2 YNFKEQ come from the germline V gene. From blood, roughly 250-550 ng of genomic DNA served as TRB template. The clonotype was recovered from a human donor who had recovered from COVID-19. The chain has TRBV4-2 and TRBJ2-3; 7 nucleotides agree with TRBD2. Sequenced: blood. This chain's CDR3 is CASGGLADTDTQYF. In nucleotides, the CDR3 is TGTGCCAGCGGAGGGCTAGCGGACACAGATACGCAGTATTTT.